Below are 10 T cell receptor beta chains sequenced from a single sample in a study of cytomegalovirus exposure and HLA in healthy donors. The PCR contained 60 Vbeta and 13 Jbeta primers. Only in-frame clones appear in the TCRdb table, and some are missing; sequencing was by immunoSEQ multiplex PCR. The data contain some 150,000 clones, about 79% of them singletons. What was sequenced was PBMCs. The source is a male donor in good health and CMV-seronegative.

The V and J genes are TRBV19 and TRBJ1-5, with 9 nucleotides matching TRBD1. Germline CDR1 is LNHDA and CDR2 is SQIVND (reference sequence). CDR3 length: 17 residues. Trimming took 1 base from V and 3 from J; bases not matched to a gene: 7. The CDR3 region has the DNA TGTGCCAGTAGTATAGGTCGTGGACAGGGGATCAATCAGCCCCAGCATTTT. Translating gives CASSIGRGQGINQPQHF. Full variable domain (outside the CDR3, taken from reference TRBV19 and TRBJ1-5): DGGITQSPKYLFRKEGQNVTLSCEQNLNHDAMYWYRQDPGQGLRLIYYSQIVNDFQKGDIAEGYSVSREKKESFPLTVTSAQKNPTAFYLCASSIGRGQGINQPQHFGDGTRLSIL.

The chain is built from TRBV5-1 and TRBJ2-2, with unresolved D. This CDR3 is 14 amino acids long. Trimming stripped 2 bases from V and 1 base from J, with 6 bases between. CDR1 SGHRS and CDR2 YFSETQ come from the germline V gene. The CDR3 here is CASSLEENTGELFF. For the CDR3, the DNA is TGCGCCAGCAGCTTAGAGGAGAACACCGGGGAGCTGTTTTTT.

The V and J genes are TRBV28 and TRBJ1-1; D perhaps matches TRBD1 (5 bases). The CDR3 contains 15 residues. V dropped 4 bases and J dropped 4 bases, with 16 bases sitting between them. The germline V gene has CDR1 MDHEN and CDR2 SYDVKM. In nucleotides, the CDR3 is TGTGCCAGCAGTTCAGGGCGGGGCCTGGGCACTGAAGCTTTCTTT. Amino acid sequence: CASSSGRGLGTEAFF.

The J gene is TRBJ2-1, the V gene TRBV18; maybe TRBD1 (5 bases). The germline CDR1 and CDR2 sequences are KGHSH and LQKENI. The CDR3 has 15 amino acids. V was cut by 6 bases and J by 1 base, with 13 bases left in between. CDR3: CASSTPQGSYNEQFF. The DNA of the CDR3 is TGTGCCAGCTCGACGCCGCAGGGATCCTACAATGAGCAGTTCTTC.

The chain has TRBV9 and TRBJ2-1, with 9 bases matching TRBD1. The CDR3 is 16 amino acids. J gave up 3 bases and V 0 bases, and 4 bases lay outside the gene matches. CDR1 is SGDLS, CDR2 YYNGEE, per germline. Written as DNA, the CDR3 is TGTGCCAGCAGCGTAGGGGGGGGACAGGGCTACAATGAGCAGTTCTTC. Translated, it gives CASSVGGGQGYNEQFF.

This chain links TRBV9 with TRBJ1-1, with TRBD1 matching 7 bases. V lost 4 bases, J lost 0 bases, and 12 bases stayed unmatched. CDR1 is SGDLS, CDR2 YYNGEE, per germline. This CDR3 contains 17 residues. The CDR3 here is CASSKSGRGPVNTEAFF. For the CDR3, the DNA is TGTGCCAGCAGCAAATCGGGAAGGGGGCCGGTGAACACTGAAGCTTTCTTT. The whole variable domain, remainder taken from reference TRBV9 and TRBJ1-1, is DSGVTQTPKHLITATGQRVTLRCSPRSGDLSVYWYQQSLDQGLQFLIQYYNGEERAKGNILERFSAQQFPDLHSELNLSSLELGDSALYFCASSKSGRGPVNTEAFFGQGTRLTVV.

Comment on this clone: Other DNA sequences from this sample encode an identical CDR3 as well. The CDR3 region has the DNA TGTGCCAGCAGTCCCGGGGCAGGGGGATACGAGCAGTACTTC. It encodes CASSPGAGGYEQYF. The V gene is TRBV27, the J gene TRBJ2-7; TRBD1 matches 7 bases. The CDR3 contains 14 residues. Unmatched junction bases numbered 8, after V lost 5 bases and J lost 4 bases. CDR1 is MNHEY, CDR2 SMNVEV, per germline (reference sequence).

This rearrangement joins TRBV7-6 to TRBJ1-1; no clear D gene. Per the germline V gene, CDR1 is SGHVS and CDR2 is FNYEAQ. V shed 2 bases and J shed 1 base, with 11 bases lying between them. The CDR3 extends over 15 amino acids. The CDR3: CASSLWLAANTEAFF. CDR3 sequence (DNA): TGTGCCAGCAGCTTATGGCTCGCCGCGAACACTGAAGCTTTCTTT.

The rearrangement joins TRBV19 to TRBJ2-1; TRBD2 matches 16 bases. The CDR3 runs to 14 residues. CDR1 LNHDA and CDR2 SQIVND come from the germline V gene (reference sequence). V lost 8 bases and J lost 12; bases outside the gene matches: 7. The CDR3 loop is CASAGTSGRVVQFF. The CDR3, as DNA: TGTGCCAGTGCCGGGACTAGCGGGAGGGTTGTGCAGTTCTTC.

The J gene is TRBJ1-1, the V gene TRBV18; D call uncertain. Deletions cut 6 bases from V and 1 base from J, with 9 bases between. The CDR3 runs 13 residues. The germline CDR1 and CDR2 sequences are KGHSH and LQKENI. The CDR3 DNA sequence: TGTGCCAGCTCTCCCCAGAAGAACACTGAAGCTTTCTTT. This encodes CASSPQKNTEAFF.